This TCR beta chain is drawn from a study of CD8 T cells in Susac syndrome. Germline-derived CDR1 and CDR2 are SGHTA and FQGNSA. The length of the CDR3 is 13 residues. Between the trimmed V and J ends, which lost 6 bases and 2 bases, there was a span of 9 bases. Reverse transcription used roughly 0.45 to 1 ug RNA and random hexamers. A single record per CDR3 protein comes from TCRdb applying MiXCR to the immunoSEQ multiplex PCR reads. Among approximately 180,000 distinct CDR3 sequences listed, roughly 90% were seen once. Material for sequencing was CD4+ T cells from PBMCs. The clonotype originates from a human donor with Susac syndrome. J is TRBJ2-3 and V is TRBV7-2; D call uncertain. The CDR3 DNA is TGTGCCAGCAGACCTAGGGTCACAGATACGCAGTATTTT. It specifies CASRPRVTDTQYF.